Listed below are T cell receptor beta chains from one sample, sequenced in a study of long-term antiretroviral therapy in people with HIV. The assay was immunoSEQ multiplex PCR, and TCRdb's table has in-frame clones only and misses some. This table has some 40,000 clones, 85% to 90% appearing once. The material was unsorted PBMCs, obtained 3.1 years after starting antiretroviral therapy. Source of these receptors: a woman between 50 and 59 years old with HIV. CDR3s include the opening cysteine and the closing phenylalanine or tryptophan. The D gene is left open where the match is weak. Size is stated for part of the rows, as once, few or many counts, or as a class when the clone is expanded.

d_call	v_call	clone_size	j_call	cdr3_aa	cdr3_nt
NA	TRBV6-5	NA	TRBJ2-2	CASSPGRVNTGELFF	TGTGCCAGCAGCCCGGGACGGGTAAACACCGGGGAGCTGTTTTTT
TRBD2	TRBV5-5	NA	TRBJ2-3	CASSLPGPRGTDTQYF	TGTGCCAGCAGCTTGCCCGGCCCGCGGGGGACAGATACGCAGTATTTT
NA	TRBV19	few	TRBJ1-2	CASRLDGGYGYTF	TGTGCCAGTCGATTGGACGGTGGCTATGGCTACACCTTC
TRBD1	TRBV19	NA	TRBJ2-1	CASSFLGGPSNEQFF	TGTGCCAGTAGTTTCCTAGGGGGCCCGAGCAATGAGCAGTTCTTC
TRBD2	TRBV5-1	NA	TRBJ2-1	CASSLEGLALYNEQFF	TGCGCCAGCAGCTTGGAGGGACTAGCTTTGTACAATGAGCAGTTCTTC
TRBD1	TRBV13	NA	TRBJ2-3	CASSLGPAGGSTDTQYF	TGTGCCAGCAGCTTAGGCCCGGCAGGGGGCAGCACAGATACGCAGTATTTT
TRBD2	TRBV18	NA	TRBJ2-3	CASSPLALLAGGNTDTQYF	TGTGCCAGCTCACCACTCGCCCTACTAGCGGGGGGGAACACAGATACGCAGTATTTT
NA	TRBV9	NA	TRBJ2-7	CASSPTGGGPTDEQYF	TGTGCCAGCAGCCCAACAGGGGGGGGGCCAACCGACGAGCAGTACTTC
NA	TRBV25-1	once	TRBJ1-4	CASSADRPMSNEKLFF	TGTGCCAGCAGTGCCGACAGACCGATGAGTAATGAAAAACTGTTTTTT
NA	TRBV19	NA	TRBJ1-4	CASTEVYGEKLFF	TGTGCCAGTACAGAGGTATACGGTGAAAAACTGTTTTTT
NA	TRBV5-1	NA	TRBJ2-5	CASSNPGANQETQYF	TGCGCCAGCTCCAACCCGGGGGCCAACCAAGAGACCCAGTACTTC
NA	TRBV5-1	NA	TRBJ2-3	CASSLGGMSTDTQYF	TGCGCCAGCAGCTTGGGGGGCATGAGTACAGATACGCAGTATTTT
TRBD1	TRBV7-9	NA	TRBJ1-3	CASSLQGAVNTIYF	TGTGCCAGCAGCTTACAGGGGGCCGTAAACACCATATATTTT
NA	TRBV9	NA	TRBJ1-2	CASSSQGLGFSGYTF	TGTGCCAGCAGCTCGCAAGGTTTGGGGTTCTCTGGCTACACCTTC
NA	TRBV7-6	NA	TRBJ1-6	CASSLSYNSPLHF	TGTGCCAGCAGCTTGTCCTATAATTCACCCCTCCACTTT
NA	TRBV7-2	NA	TRBJ1-6	CASSLQQGRNSPLHF	TGTGCCAGCAGTCTCCAGCAGGGAAGGAATTCACCCCTCCACTTT
NA	TRBV19	once	TRBJ1-1	CASSIVQGQGRSEAFF	TGTGCCAGTAGTATCGTACAGGGTCAGGGAAGGTCTGAAGCTTTCTTT
NA	TRBV7-9	NA	TRBJ2-5	CASSSHGETQYF	TGTGCCAGCAGCTCACATGGAGAGACCCAGTACTTC
NA	TRBV7-6	few	TRBJ1-4	CASSPRTKATNEKLFF	TGTGCCAGCAGCCCTAGGACGAAAGCAACTAATGAAAAACTGTTTTTT
NA	TRBV5-6	few	TRBJ2-2	CASSLGIVTGELFF	TGTGCCAGCAGCTTAGGGATTGTCACCGGGGAGCTGTTTTTT
TRBD2	TRBV15	NA	TRBJ2-5	CATSRRTSGQETQYF	TGTGCCACCAGCAGGAGAACTAGCGGACAAGAGACCCAGTACTTC
NA	TRBV18	once	TRBJ2-3	CASRHDTTRDTQYF	TGTGCCAGCCGACACGACACTACCAGGGATACGCAGTATTTT
NA	TRBV10-1	NA	TRBJ1-1	CASSDGSGDINTEAFF	TGCGCCAGCAGTGATGGGTCTGGGGATATTAACACTGAAGCTTTCTTT
NA	TRBV7-9	NA	TRBJ1-2	CASSLDIPNYGYTF	TGTGCCAGCAGCTTAGACATCCCTAACTATGGCTACACCTTC
NA	TRBV30	few	TRBJ1-5	CAWSATVDQPQHF	TGTGCCTGGAGTGCGACAGTGGATCAGCCCCAGCATTTT
NA	TRBV30	NA	TRBJ1-1	CAWSGGGTEAFF	TGTGCCTGGAGTGGGGGGGGCACTGAAGCTTTCTTT
TRBD1	TRBV10-3	once	TRBJ2-1	CAISPGTGGYGSYNEQFF	TGTGCCATCAGTCCCGGGACAGGGGGCTATGGTTCCTACAATGAGCAGTTCTTC
NA	TRBV4-3	NA	TRBJ1-1	CASSLEGGLPNTEAFF	TGCGCCAGCAGCCTCGAAGGGGGTCTTCCGAACACTGAAGCTTTCTTT
TRBD1	TRBV5-4	once	TRBJ1-1	CASSLVGTANTEAFF	TGTGCCAGCAGCTTGGTAGGGACAGCGAACACTGAAGCTTTCTTT
TRBD2	TRBV6-5	NA	TRBJ2-7	CASRSSGGLTYEQYF	TGTGCCAGCAGATCTAGCGGGGGGCTTACCTACGAGCAGTACTTC
NA	TRBV7-9	NA	TRBJ2-2	CASRPTGVHPGELFF	TGTGCCAGCCGGCCCACGGGAGTGCATCCCGGGGAGCTGTTTTTT
NA	TRBV5-6	NA	TRBJ1-1	CASSLAGHVNTEAFF	TGTGCCAGCAGCTTGGCGGGACACGTAAACACTGAAGCTTTCTTT
NA	TRBV30	NA	TRBJ2-3	CAWNRQGAGRDTQYF	TGTGCCTGGAACAGACAGGGAGCGGGCAGAGATACGCAGTATTTT
TRBD1	TRBV7-9	once	TRBJ2-3	CASSSPRDRGTDTQYF	TGTGCCAGCAGCTCCCCTCGGGACAGGGGTACAGATACGCAGTATTTT
NA	TRBV6-5	NA	TRBJ2-5	CASAEAGALQETQYF	TGTGCCTCAGCGGAGGCGGGGGCCCTCCAAGAGACCCAGTACTTC
NA	TRBV4-3	NA	TRBJ2-3	CASSQDRGALDTQYF	TGCGCCAGCAGCCAAGATCGTGGGGCCTTAGATACGCAGTATTTT
NA	TRBV4-3	once	TRBJ1-6	CASSQGGANNSPLHF	TGCGCCAGCAGCCAAGGAGGGGCGAATAATTCACCCCTCCACTTT
NA	TRBV25-1	NA	TRBJ1-4	CASSESGGYDKLFF	TGTGCCAGCAGTGAATCAGGCGGCTATGACAAACTGTTTTTT
TRBD1	TRBV5-4	NA	TRBJ2-3	CASRPGQKEDTQYF	TGTGCCAGCAGACCGGGACAGAAGGAAGATACGCAGTATTTT
TRBD1	TRBV5-6	NA	TRBJ2-5	CASSLTGKETQYF	TGTGCCAGCAGCCTGACAGGGAAAGAGACCCAGTACTTC
TRBD1	TRBV5-1	once	TRBJ1-2	CASRPDRGLGYGYTF	TGCGCCAGCAGACCCGACAGGGGGCTGGGATATGGCTACACCTTC
TRBD2	TRBV5-4	NA	TRBJ2-2	CASSLSGGSSGELFF	TGTGCCAGCAGCCTCAGCGGGGGGTCGTCCGGGGAGCTGTTTTTT
NA	TRBV5-4	NA	TRBJ1-6	CASSSKTGNSPLHF	TGTGCCAGCAGCTCGAAGACAGGAAATTCACCCCTCCACTTT
TRBD2	TRBV5-5	NA	TRBJ2-5	CASSLGGGQETQYF	TGTGCCAGCAGCTTGGGGGGGGGCCAAGAGACCCAGTACTTC
TRBD1	TRBV30	NA	TRBJ2-2	CAWNTGGEATGELFF	TGTGCCTGGAACACAGGGGGCGAGGCCACCGGGGAGCTGTTTTTT
TRBD1	TRBV6-5	few	TRBJ1-1	CASSYAGQGRPEAFF	TGTGCCAGCAGTTACGCGGGACAGGGGAGACCTGAAGCTTTCTTT
NA	TRBV5-1	NA	TRBJ2-3	CASSLWGVESDTQYF	TGCGCCAGCAGCTTGTGGGGGGTCGAGTCAGATACGCAGTATTTT
NA	TRBV6-5	NA	TRBJ1-6	CASKGTEYNSPLHF	TGTGCCAGCAAAGGGACCGAGTATAATTCACCCCTCCACTTT